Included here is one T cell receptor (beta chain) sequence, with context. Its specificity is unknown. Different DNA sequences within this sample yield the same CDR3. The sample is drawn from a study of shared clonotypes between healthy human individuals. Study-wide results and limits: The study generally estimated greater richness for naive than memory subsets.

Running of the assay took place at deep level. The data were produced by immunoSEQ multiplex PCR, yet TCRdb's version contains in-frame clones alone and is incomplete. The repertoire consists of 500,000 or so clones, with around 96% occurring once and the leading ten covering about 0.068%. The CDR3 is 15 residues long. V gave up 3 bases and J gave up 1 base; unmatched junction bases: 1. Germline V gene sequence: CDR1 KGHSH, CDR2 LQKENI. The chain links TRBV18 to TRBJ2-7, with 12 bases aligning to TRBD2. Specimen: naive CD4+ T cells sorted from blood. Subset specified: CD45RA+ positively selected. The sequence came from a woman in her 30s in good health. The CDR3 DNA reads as TGTGCCAGCTCACCGACTAGCGGGAGTTCCTACGAGCAGTACTTC. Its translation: CASSPTSGSSYEQYF.